This T cell receptor (beta chain) was obtained from a study of T cell repertoires in cytomegalovirus infection (dated by TCRdb to between 2018 and 2021). Regarding the complete study: Because public TCR beta signatures pointed to carriage of CMV infection together with the matching HLA type, the HLA type of each donor mattered for the analysis. The investigation overall reported the following: In both this cohort and an independent cohort of several hundred donors, the cumulative frequency of public TCR beta family members distinguished carriers of CMV infection plus the relevant HLA type. The ex vivo response was dominated by HLA-C-restricted CMV-specific TCR beta clonotypes, which also provided the single most frequent clonotype in two of eight donors.

This clonotype was counted between two and nine times. It has no known antigen specificity. No base quality information exists; no much larger clone differs at one position. The CDR3 goes from the cysteine to the phenylalanine over 14 residues. The sequence is cut down to CDR3 DNA, 42 bases in frame from base 1. Trimming leaves V shorter by 3 bases and J shorter by 2 bases, with the junction holding 3 bases beyond the gene matches. The germline V gene supplies CDR1 SNHLY and CDR2 FYNNEI. TCRdb shows the sequencer as Illumina HiSeq 1500. The public reads were run again by TCRdb, first through fastp at Q25 and then through MiXCR, and only productive beta chains were kept. Every distinct CDR3 protein forms one entry, paired with its most common genes and DNA. This sample gives 400,000 or so distinct CDR3 sequences in total; over 15% of them show up just once. The ten largest make up less than 9.5% of the sample.

The sample was PBMCs. The V gene is TRBV2 and the J gene is TRBJ2-7; TRBD1 matches 8 bases in the middle. The TCR was taken from a human donor in good health (CMV status not recorded). Some clones in this sample may be carry-over from other donors' samples. The CDR3 loop reads CASSDWTGTYEQYF. In nucleotides, the sequence is TGTGCCAGCAGTGATTGGACAGGGACCTACGAGCAGTACTTC. The variable domain in full, with residues beyond the CDR3 obtained from the reference TRBV2 and TRBJ2-7 genes, is EPEVTQTPSHQVTQMGQEVILRCVPISNHLYFYWYRQILGQKVEFLVSFYNNEISEKSEIFDDQFSVERPDGSNFTLKIRSTKLEDSAMYFCASSDWTGTYEQYFGPGTRLTVT.